A single sample is the source of the 11 T cell receptor beta chains below, sequenced in a study of CD4 T cells in relation to SARS-CoV-2 and coronaviruses. Using immunoSEQ multiplex PCR, the repertoire was profiled, and TCRdb retains in-frame clones only, with some absent. The sample shows about 16,000 clones, 82% of them seen only once. Their antigens remain unidentified. CD4+ T cells from unexposed donors were obtained before the COVID-19 pandemic (2011-2018). CD4+ T cells were isolated from the cells after more than 8 days of culture. Source material: CD4+ T cells from PBMCs, cultured in vitro. Source of these receptors: a human donor in good health.

This chain uses TRBV20-1 with TRBJ2-5; D call uncertain. Germline CDR1 reads DFQATT; CDR2 reads SNEGSKA (reference sequence). The CDR3 extends over 11 amino acids. V was cut by 0 bases and J by 4 bases, with 3 bases left in between. CDR3: CSAREVETQYF. As DNA, the CDR3 is TGCAGTGCTAGAGAGGTAGAGACCCAGTACTTC.

Here the CDR3 reads CASSTRQGFISDTQYF. The DNA of the CDR3 is TGTGCCAGCAGTACCCGACAGGGGTTTATATCAGATACGCAGTATTTT. The rearrangement uses TRBV28 and TRBJ2-3; 8 positions agree with TRBD1. In germline, CDR1 is MDHEN, CDR2 SYDVKM. The CDR3 consists of 16 residues. V shed 5 bases, J shed 4 bases, and the junction held 11 bases outside the gene matches.

CDR3 sequence reads: CASWGLASRTDTQYF. The CDR3 coding sequence is TGTGCCAGCTGGGGACTAGCGAGCCGCACAGATACGCAGTATTTT. The chain is built from TRBV2 and TRBJ2-3; TRBD2 aligns across 10 bases. This CDR3 comprises 15 residues. Germline CDR1 SNHLY, CDR2 FYNNEI. The junction had 6 bases not matched to a gene; V was cut back by 8 bases and J by 1 base.

This clone is classed as large. The chain employs TRBV7-9 and TRBJ1-1; 11 bases line up with TRBD1. Germline lookup yields CDR1 SEHNR and CDR2 FQNEAQ (reference sequence). This CDR3 contains 19 residues. V shed 0 bases and J 4 bases; nucleotides not matched to a gene: 13. The CDR3: CASSLAALLGQGESTEAFF. CDR3 bases: TGTGCCAGCAGCTTAGCTGCCCTCTTGGGACAGGGGGAGTCCACTGAAGCTTTCTTT.

The rearrangement uses TRBV28 and TRBJ1-1, with D unclear. The CDR3 is 12 amino acids. CDR1 is MDHEN and CDR2 is SYDVKM in the germline V gene. V dropped 6 bases and J dropped 1 base, with 6 bases sitting between them. The CDR3 is CASSDRNTEAFF. CDR3 nucleotides: TGTGCCAGCAGCGACCGGAACACTGAAGCTTTCTTT.

This sequence joins TRBV6-1 and TRBJ2-5; 11 bases map to TRBD1. With 2 bases clipped from V and 5 bases from J, the junction kept 4 bases outside the gene matches. Per the germline V gene, CDR1 is MNHNS and CDR2 is SASEGT. The length of the CDR3 is 15 residues. The CDR3 region is CASSERDRGSETQYF. CDR3 DNA: TGTGCCAGCAGTGAAAGGGACAGGGGGTCGGAGACCCAGTACTTC.

CDR3 residues: CASSVATGSTDTQYF. In DNA form, the CDR3 reads TGTGCCAGCAGCGTAGCGACAGGAAGCACAGATACGCAGTATTTT. The V gene is TRBV9, the J gene TRBJ2-3, with a possible D match to TRBD1 (6 bases). Germline V lookup: CDR1 SGDLS, CDR2 YYNGEE. V gave up 0 bases and J gave up 0 bases, with 8 bases separating them. This CDR3 is built from 15 residues.

The gene calls are TRBV10-3 and TRBJ2-7; 10 bases are shared with TRBD1. The CDR3 has 17 residues. V was pared by 4 bases and J by 4 bases, with 13 bases of the junction left unmatched. Germline V gene lookup returns CDR1 ENHRY and CDR2 SYGVKD. The CDR3 reads CAISVGTGDRGTYEQYF. Written as DNA, the CDR3 is TGTGCCATCAGTGTAGGGACCGGGGACAGGGGAACTTACGAGCAGTACTTC.

J is TRBJ1-3 and V is TRBV19; D is possibly TRBD1 (6 bases). V was shortened by 4 bases and J by 0 bases, with 13 bases between the two germline ends. Germline V gives CDR1 LNHDA, CDR2 SQIVND (reference sequence). The CDR3 consists of 16 residues. Here the CDR3 DNA reads TGTGCCAGTAGTACCACAGGGAGCATCTCTGGAAACACCATATATTTT. Translated: CASSTTGSISGNTIYF.

The CDR3 loop reads CASSLAGEGYEQYF. CDR3 coding DNA: TGTGCCAGCAGTTTAGCGGGGGAGGGCTACGAGCAGTACTTC. The gene calls are TRBV27 and TRBJ2-7; TRBD2 agrees at 7 bases. CDR3 length equals 14 residues. The germline CDR1 and CDR2 sequences are MNHEY and SMNVEV (reference sequence). V lost 2 bases and J lost 3; bases outside the gene matches: 4.

The chain recombines TRBV12-3 or TRBV12-4 with TRBJ1-6, with D hard to call. The V end lost 5 bases, the J end lost 9 bases, and 11 bases lay between the germline ends. The CDR3 spans 13 residues. The CDR3 sequence: CASSPHLISPLHF. The CDR3 DNA follows: TGTGCCAGCAGTCCCCATTTGATTTCACCCCTCCACTTT.